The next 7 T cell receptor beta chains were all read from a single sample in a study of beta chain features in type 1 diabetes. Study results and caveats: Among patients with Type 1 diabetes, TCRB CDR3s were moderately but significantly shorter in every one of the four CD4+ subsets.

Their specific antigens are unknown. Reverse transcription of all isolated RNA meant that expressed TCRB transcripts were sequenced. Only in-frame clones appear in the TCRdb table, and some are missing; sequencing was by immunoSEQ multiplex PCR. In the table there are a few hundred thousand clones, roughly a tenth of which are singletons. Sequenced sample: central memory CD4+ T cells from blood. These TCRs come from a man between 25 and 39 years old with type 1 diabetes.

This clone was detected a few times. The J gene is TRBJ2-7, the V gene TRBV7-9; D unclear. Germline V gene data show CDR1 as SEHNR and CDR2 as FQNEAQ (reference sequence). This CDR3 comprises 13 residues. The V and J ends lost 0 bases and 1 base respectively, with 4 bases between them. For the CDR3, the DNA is TGTGCCAGCAGCTTAGCTGGGTCCTACGAGCAGTACTTC. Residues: CASSLAGSYEQYF.

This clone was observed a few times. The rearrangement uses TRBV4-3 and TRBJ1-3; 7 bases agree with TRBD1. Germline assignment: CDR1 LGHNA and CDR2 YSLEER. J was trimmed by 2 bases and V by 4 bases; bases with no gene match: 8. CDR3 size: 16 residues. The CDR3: CASSRSTGVAGNTIYF. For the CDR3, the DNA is TGCGCCAGCAGCCGGAGTACAGGGGTAGCTGGAAACACCATATATTTT.

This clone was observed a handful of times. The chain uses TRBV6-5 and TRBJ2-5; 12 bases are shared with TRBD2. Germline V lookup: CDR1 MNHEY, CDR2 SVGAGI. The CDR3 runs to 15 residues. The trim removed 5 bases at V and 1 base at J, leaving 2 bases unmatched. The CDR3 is CASSGGLAGQETQYF. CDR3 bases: TGTGCCAGCAGTGGGGGACTAGCGGGCCAAGAGACCCAGTACTTC.

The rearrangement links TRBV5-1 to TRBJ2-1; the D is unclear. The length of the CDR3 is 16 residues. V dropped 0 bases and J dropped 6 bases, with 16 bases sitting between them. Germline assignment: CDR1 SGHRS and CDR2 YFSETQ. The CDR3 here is CASSLGVTTRPNEQFF. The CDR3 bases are TGCGCCAGCAGCTTGGGTGTTACCACCCGCCCCAATGAGCAGTTCTTC.

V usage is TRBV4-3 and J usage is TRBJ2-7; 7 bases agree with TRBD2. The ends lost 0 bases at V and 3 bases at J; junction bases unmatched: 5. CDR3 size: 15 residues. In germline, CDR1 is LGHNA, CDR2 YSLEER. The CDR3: CASSQELASGYEQYF. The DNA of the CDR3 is TGCGCCAGCAGCCAAGAGTTGGCTAGCGGCTACGAGCAGTACTTC.

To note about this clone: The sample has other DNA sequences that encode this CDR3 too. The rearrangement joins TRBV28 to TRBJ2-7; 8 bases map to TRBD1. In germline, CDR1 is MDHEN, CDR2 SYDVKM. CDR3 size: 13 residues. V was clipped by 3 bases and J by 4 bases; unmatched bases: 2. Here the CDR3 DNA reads TGTGCCAGCAGTTTGGGGACAGGTTACGAGCAGTACTTC. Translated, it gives CASSLGTGYEQYF.

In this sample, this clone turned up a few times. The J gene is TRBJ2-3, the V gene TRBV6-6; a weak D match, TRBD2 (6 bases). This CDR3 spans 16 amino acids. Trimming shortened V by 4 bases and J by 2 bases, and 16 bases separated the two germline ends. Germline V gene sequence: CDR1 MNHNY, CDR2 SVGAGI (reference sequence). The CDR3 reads CASSLGSGRVTDTQYF. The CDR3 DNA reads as TGTGCCAGCAGTTTGGGGAGCGGGCGTGTCACAGATACGCAGTATTTT.